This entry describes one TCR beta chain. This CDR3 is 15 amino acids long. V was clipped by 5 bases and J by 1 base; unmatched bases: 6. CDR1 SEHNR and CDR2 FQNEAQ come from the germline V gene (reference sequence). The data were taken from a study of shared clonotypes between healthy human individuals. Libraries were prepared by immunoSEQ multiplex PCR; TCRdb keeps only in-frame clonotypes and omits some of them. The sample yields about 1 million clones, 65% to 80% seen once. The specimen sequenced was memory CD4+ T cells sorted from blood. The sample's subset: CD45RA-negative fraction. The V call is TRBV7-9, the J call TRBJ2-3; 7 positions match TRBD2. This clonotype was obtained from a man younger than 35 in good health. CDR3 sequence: CASSIRLAGTDTQYF. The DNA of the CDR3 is TGTGCCAGCAGCATTAGACTAGCAGGCACAGATACGCAGTATTTT.